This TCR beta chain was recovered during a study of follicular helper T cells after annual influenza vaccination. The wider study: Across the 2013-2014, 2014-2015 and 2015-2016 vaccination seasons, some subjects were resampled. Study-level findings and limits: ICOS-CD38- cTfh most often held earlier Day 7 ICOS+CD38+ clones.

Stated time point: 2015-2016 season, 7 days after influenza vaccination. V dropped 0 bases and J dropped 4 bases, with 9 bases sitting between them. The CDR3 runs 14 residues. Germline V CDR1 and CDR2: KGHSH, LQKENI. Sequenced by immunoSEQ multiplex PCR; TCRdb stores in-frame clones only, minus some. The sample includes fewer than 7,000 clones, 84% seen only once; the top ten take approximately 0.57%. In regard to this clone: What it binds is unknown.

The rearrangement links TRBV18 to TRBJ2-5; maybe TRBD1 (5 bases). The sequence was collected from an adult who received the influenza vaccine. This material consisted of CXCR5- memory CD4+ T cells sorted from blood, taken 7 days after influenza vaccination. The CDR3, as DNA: TGTGCCAGCTCACCACCCAGGGTCGGAGAGACCCAGTACTTC. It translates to CASSPPRVGETQYF. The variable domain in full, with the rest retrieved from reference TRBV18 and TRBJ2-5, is NAGVMQNPRHLVRRRGQEARLRCSPMKGHSHVYWYRQLPEEGLKFMVYLQKENIIDESGMPKERFSAEFPKEGPSILRIQQVVRGDSAAYFCASSPPRVGETQYFGPGTRLLVL.